A single sample is the source of the 20 T cell receptor beta chains below, sequenced in a study of T cell repertoires in cytomegalovirus infection. Each CDR3 protein gets one entry after TCRdb re-called the reads with MiXCR. The sample gives 900,000 to 950,000 distinct CDR3 sequences, roughly a third of which show up once; around 15% is in the top ten. Antigens for these TCRs are unknown. This specimen consisted of cultured CD8+ T cells from PBMCs, obtained from culture after CMV antigen stimulation. The receptors stem from a human donor in good health (CMV status not recorded). Some clones in this sample may be carry-over from other donors' samples.

Only a few counts were recorded for this clonotype. V gene TRBV6-2 or TRBV6-3 combines with J gene TRBJ2-3; 7 positions match TRBD1. The CDR3 length is 15 residues. Germline CDR1 MNHEY, CDR2 SVGEGT. With 4 bases clipped from V and 2 bases from J, the junction kept 6 bases outside the gene matches. CDR3 DNA: TGTGCCAGCAGTTCACAGGGGCCATACACAGATACGCAGTATTTT. It codes for CASSSQGPYTDTQYF.

The table lists this clonotype with a few counts. J is TRBJ2-7 and V is TRBV6-6; D gene uncertain. This CDR3 region has 14 residues. V gave up 7 bases and J gave up 2 bases, with 15 bases separating them. Germline assignment: CDR1 MNHNY and CDR2 SVGAGI (reference sequence). CDR3 sequence: CASTLTDSPYEQYF. For the CDR3, the DNA is TGTGCCAGCACCCTCACGGATTCCCCCTACGAGCAGTACTTC.

This clonotype was seen repeatedly, ten times or more. J is TRBJ2-7 and V is TRBV7-9; 8 bases agree with TRBD1. The J segment lost 3 bases and the V segment lost 4 bases, leaving 5 bases of the junction unmatched. Germline V CDR1 and CDR2: SEHNR, FQNEAQ (reference sequence). There are 14 residues in the CDR3. CDR3: CASSSTGQGYEQYF. DNA for the CDR3: TGTGCCAGCAGCTCGACCGGACAGGGCTACGAGCAGTACTTC.

V usage is TRBV9 and J usage is TRBJ2-1; D gene ambiguous. From germline, CDR1 is SGDLS and CDR2 YYNGEE. This CDR3 spans 13 amino acids. Trimming stripped 1 base from V and 5 bases from J, with 7 bases between. CDR3 DNA: TGTGCCAGCAGCGTACCAGGAAACAATGAGCAGTTCTTC. Its translation is CASSVPGNNEQFF.

J is TRBJ2-6 and V is TRBV24-1, with D perhaps given as TRBD1 or TRBD2 (5 bases each). The CDR3 runs to 17 residues. V lost 3 bases to trimming and J lost 0 bases, with 11 bases between them. CDR1 and CDR2 from the germline V gene are KGHDR and SFDVKD. The CDR3 reads CATSDRDGPSGANVLTF. The CDR3 DNA sequence: TGTGCCACCAGTGATAGGGACGGACCCTCTGGGGCCAACGTCCTGACTTTC.

This clonotype was seen a handful of times. The chain is built from TRBV15 and TRBJ2-1; TRBD2 matches 8 bases. Trimming cost V 4 bases and J 3 bases; bases outside gene matches: 8. The CDR3 is 16 amino acids. Germline V CDR1 and CDR2: LNHNV, YYDKDF (reference sequence). CDR3: CATSIARGGVYNEQFF. In DNA form, the CDR3 reads TGTGCCACCAGCATTGCCCGGGGGGGAGTCTACAATGAGCAGTTCTTC.

The CDR3 spells CASSQLAGASNEQFF. CDR3 nucleotides: TGCGCCAGCAGTCAACTAGCGGGGGCCTCCAATGAGCAGTTCTTC. The chain employs TRBV23-1 and TRBJ2-1, with TRBD2 matching over 10 bases. TRBV23-1 is noted as an ORF with a role that remains uncertain. The junction had 4 bases not matched to a gene; V was cut back by 2 bases and J by 6 bases. The CDR3 extends over 15 amino acids.

This clonotype has only a few counts. J is TRBJ1-1 and V is TRBV28; 8 bases map to TRBD1. V shed 11 bases, J shed 4 bases, and the junction held 9 bases outside the gene matches. The CDR3 is 13 residues long. Germline CDR1 is MDHEN and CDR2 is SYDVKM. This CDR3 reads CAEIGQGLTEAFF. The CDR3 coding sequence is TGTGCCGAGATAGGACAGGGCCTCACTGAAGCTTTCTTT.

V usage is TRBV7-2 and J usage is TRBJ2-3, with 8 bases fitting TRBD2. Trimming at V came to 8 bases and at J to 0 bases, leaving 4 bases not matched to a gene. The CDR3 totals 14 residues. Germline V gene lookup returns CDR1 SGHTA and CDR2 FQGNSA. The CDR3 bases are TGTGCCAGCGAACTAGCGGCTAGCACAGATACGCAGTATTTT. This encodes CASELAASTDTQYF.

This clonotype was counted between two and nine times. The chain carries TRBV6-2 or TRBV6-3 and TRBJ2-2, with D hard to call. V lost 6 bases and J lost 4, with 9 bases in between. The CDR3 length is 13 residues. Germline V gene data show CDR1 as MNHEY and CDR2 as SVGEGT. The CDR3 here is CASRRLGTGELFF. DNA of the CDR3: TGTGCCAGCAGAAGGCTCGGCACCGGGGAGCTGTTTTTT.

This clonotype was counted between two and nine times. The chain recombines TRBV7-9 with TRBJ2-5; D is perhaps TRBD1 (5 bases). The CDR3 is 14 residues long. The ends were cut back, 2 bases at V and 7 bases at J, with 14 bases in the middle. Germline V gene sequence: CDR1 SEHNR, CDR2 FQNEAQ (reference sequence). CDR3 region: CASSLLDTSRTQYF. The CDR3 nucleotides read TGTGCCAGCAGCTTATTGGACACGTCCAGGACCCAGTACTTC.

With regard to this clonotype: Possible read error: a much larger clone is one base away. CDR3 in amino acids: CASSVRDSLKYNEQLF. CDR3 DNA: TGTGCCAGCAGCGTTCGGGACTCCTTAAAGTACAATGAGCAGTTGTTC. The chain uses TRBV7-8 and TRBJ2-1; D might be TRBD2 (6 bases). The CDR3 has 16 residues. CDR1 is SGHVS and CDR2 is FQNEAQ in the germline V gene.

This clonotype showed up just a few times. V and J are TRBV6-6 and TRBJ1-6; D ambiguous. The V gene's germline CDR1 is MNHNY and CDR2 SVGAGI (reference sequence). The CDR3 runs 13 residues. V lost 7 bases and J 9 bases, leaving 13 bases between the germline ends. This CDR3 reads CASIEGAGSPLHF. The CDR3 nucleotides are TGTGCCAGCATTGAGGGAGCAGGTTCACCCCTCCACTTT.

This chain connects TRBV5-1 to TRBJ2-1; possibly TRBD1 for D (6 bases). From germline, CDR1 is SGHRS and CDR2 YFSETQ. Trimming removed 1 base from V and 0 bases from J, with 11 bases in between. The CDR3 is 16 residues long. The CDR3 nucleotides are TGCGCCAGCAGCTTGCCTCTGACAGGCTCCTACAATGAGCAGTTCTTC. This sequence encodes CASSLPLTGSYNEQFF.

The CDR3 nucleotides read TGTGCCAGCAGTTCCCCGGGACAGGGGGCCGGCACAGATACGCAGTATTTT. Translating gives CASSSPGQGAGTDTQYF. The rearrangement uses TRBV12-3 or TRBV12-4 and TRBJ2-3; 12 bases line up with TRBD1. V shed 4 bases, J shed 1 base, and the junction held 6 bases outside the gene matches. There are 17 residues in the CDR3.

CDR3 protein: CASSLIAGKQPQHF. The CDR3 nucleotides are TGTGCCAGCAGTTTAATCGCGGGAAAACAGCCCCAGCATTTT. The V call is TRBV28, the J call TRBJ1-5; the D is unclear. The CDR3 has 14 amino acids. Trimming removed 2 bases from V and 7 bases from J, with 12 bases in between. The germline V gene has CDR1 MDHEN and CDR2 SYDVKM. Filled out from reference TRBV28 and TRBJ1-5, the complete variable domain reads DVKVTQSSRYLVKRTGEKVFLECVQDMDHENMFWYRQDPGLGLRLIYFSYDVKMKEKGDIPEGYSVSREKKERFSLILESASTNQTSMYLCASSLIAGKQPQHFGDGTRLSIL.

CDR3 bases: TGTGCCAGTAGTATACCGAAAACTAAGACTGAAGCTTTCTTT. It translates to CASSIPKTKTEAFF. The chain joins TRBV19 to TRBJ1-1; D not resolved. Germline V gives CDR1 LNHDA, CDR2 SQIVND (reference sequence). Between the trimmed V and J ends, which lost 2 bases and 5 bases, there was a span of 12 bases. CDR3 length: 14 residues.

The J gene is TRBJ1-1, the V gene TRBV20-1; the D gene is possibly TRBD1 (6 bases). The CDR3 consists of 13 residues. Germline V gives CDR1 DFQATT, CDR2 SNEGSKA (reference sequence). Trimming took 3 bases from V and 7 from J, leaving 15 bases between them. Here the CDR3 reads CSASGRGVVEAFF. CDR3 sequence (DNA): TGCAGTGCTAGCGGCAGGGGAGTTGTTGAAGCTTTCTTT.

The table lists this clonotype with a few counts. CDR3 residues: CASSSGRLQQYV. The DNA of the CDR3 is TGTGCCAGCAGCTCGGGACGGCTGCAGCAGTACGTC. The V gene is TRBV12-3 or TRBV12-4, the J gene TRBJ2-7; the D call may be TRBD1 or TRBD2 (5 bases each). V dropped 6 bases and J dropped 8 bases, with 14 bases sitting between them. The CDR3 consists of 12 residues.

Notes on this clonotype: A much larger clone lies one base from this, so it may be a read error. The DNA for the CDR3 is TGTGCCAGCAGCTTAGCCCGGACAGACAATGAGCAGTTCTTC. It codes for CASSLARTDNEQFF. This rearrangement joins TRBV7-6 to TRBJ2-1, with a weak D call TRBD1 (6 bases). Trimming shortened V by 0 bases and J by 5 bases, and 8 bases separated the two germline ends. Germline V gene sequence: CDR1 SGHVS, CDR2 FNYEAQ. The CDR3 has 14 residues.